This T cell receptor (beta chain) was sequenced for a study of cytomegalovirus exposure and HLA in healthy donors. CDR1 and CDR2 from the germline V gene are SGHDT and YYEEEE. Between the trimmed V and J ends, which lost 0 bases and 0 bases, there was a span of 10 bases. The CDR3 covers 17 residues. Sequenced by immunoSEQ multiplex PCR; TCRdb stores in-frame clones only, minus some. The sample lists about 98,000 clones; about 83% were seen once. Sequencing used PBMCs. This TCR derives from a woman aged 25 to 39 in good health and CMV-seronegative. The chain recombines TRBV5-6 with TRBJ2-6; the D is unclear. CDR3 in amino acids: CASSLVRASSGANVLTF. The CDR3 coding sequence is TGTGCCAGCAGCTTGGTGCGAGCTTCCTCTGGGGCCAACGTCCTGACTTTC.